Presented here are 4 T cell receptor beta chains from one specimen sequenced in a study of shared T cell receptors in the human thymus. Produced via immunoSEQ multiplex PCR; TCRdb's table is partial and in-frame only. The sample contains hundreds of thousands of clones, approximately 83% of which appear only once. These data also formed part of another study, on human thymus T cells.

Sequences were obtained from thymocytes. All receptors derive from a girl under three years old with a congenital heart defect.

The J gene is TRBJ2-7, the V gene TRBV19, with 12 bases that match TRBD2. Germline lookup yields CDR1 LNHDA and CDR2 SQIVND (reference sequence). J lost 5 bases, V lost 4 bases, and 9 bases had no gene match. The CDR3 extends over 16 amino acids. CDR3 bases: TGTGCCAGTAGTACCCTCCTAGCGGGGGGGATCCACGAGCAGTACTTC. Residues: CASSTLLAGGIHEQYF.

This sequence joins TRBV4-1 and TRBJ2-7; TRBD2 might be the D (5 bases). This CDR3 comprises 16 residues. V dropped 4 bases and J dropped 6 bases, with 22 bases sitting between them. The V gene's germline CDR1 is MGHRA and CDR2 YSYEKL. The CDR3 loop reads CASSPRFGERESEQYF. The CDR3 DNA reads as TGCGCCAGCAGCCCTCGGTTTGGGGAGAGGGAGTCCGAGCAGTACTTC.

CDR3 DNA sequence: TGTGCCAGCAGCGTGGATCCAATAGCGGGGGGGTTAAATGAGCAGTTCTTC. Amino acid sequence: CASSVDPIAGGLNEQFF. This chain uses TRBV9 with TRBJ2-1, with 11 bases matching TRBD2. The CDR3 has 17 amino acids. CDR1 and CDR2 from the germline V gene are SGDLS and YYNGEE. Unmatched junction bases numbered 11, after V lost 2 bases and J lost 7 bases.

The CDR3 DNA reads as TGCGCCAGCAGCCAAGATCCGGGCCCCGGGACAGGGGGGAATGGCTACACCTTC. Amino acid sequence: CASSQDPGPGTGGNGYTF. This chain uses TRBV4-3 with TRBJ1-2; 11 bases line up with TRBD1. CDR1 is LGHNA, CDR2 YSLEER, per germline. The CDR3 is 18 amino acids. The V and J ends lost 0 bases and 6 bases, in that order; junction bases with no gene match: 12.